Listed below are T cell receptor beta chains from one sample, sequenced in a study of naive and memory T cell subsets. TCRdb ran MiXCR on the UMI-ligation and nested PCR reads and lists one entry per CDR3 protein. The repertoire holds about 85,000 distinct CDR3 sequences, around 14% seen once, with 0.75% to 1% in the top ten. Input material: central memory CD4+ T cells from blood. The receptors were gathered from a human donor in good health. Each CDR3 is given with its conserved first and last residue. D genes are given only for firm matches. Clone size is given for some rows only: seen once, a few or many times, or a class if the clone is expanded.

TGTGCCTGGAGTGTATACAGAACTAACTATGGCTACACCTTC	CAWSVYRTNYGYTF	many	TRBV30	TRBJ1-2	NA
TGTGCCAGCAGATCCCCGGGACAGCACACAGATACGCAGTATTTT	CASRSPGQHTDTQYF	NA	TRBV7-7	TRBJ2-3	TRBD1
TGTGCCAGCAGTGTTCGGACTAGCGGGATCGGTACCTACGAGCAGTACTTC	CASSVRTSGIGTYEQYF	many	TRBV27	TRBJ2-7	TRBD2
TGTGCCAGCAGTCGATACACAGGGACCTCTCGCAATCAGCCCCAGCATTTT	CASSRYTGTSRNQPQHF	NA	TRBV6-2/TRBV6-3	TRBJ1-5	NA
TGCGCCAGCTGTGAAGGACTAGCGGGCTACGAGCAGTACTTC	CASCEGLAGYEQYF	NA	TRBV10-1	TRBJ2-7	TRBD2
TGTGCCAGCAGTGAAGAAGTGCGAACGAGCTCCTACAATGAGCAGTTCTTC	CASSEEVRTSSYNEQFF	NA	TRBV6-1	TRBJ2-1	NA
TGCAGTGCTAGTGAAGGGAACTACGAGCAGTACTTC	CSASEGNYEQYF	many	TRBV20-1	TRBJ2-7	NA
TGCGCCAGCAGCTTGTCGGGGTTGAACACTGAAGCTTTCTTT	CASSLSGLNTEAFF	NA	TRBV5-1	TRBJ1-1	NA
TGTGCCAGCAGCTTAGCTAGTGTCCCCGAAGCTTTCTTT	CASSLASVPEAFF	NA	TRBV7-8	TRBJ1-1	NA
TGTGCCAGCAGTTATCACAGGGGAAACACTGAAGCTTTCTTT	CASSYHRGNTEAFF	many	TRBV6-6	TRBJ1-1	TRBD1
TGTGCCAGCTATTCACCAGGACAGCCCCAGCATTTT	CASYSPGQPQHF	NA	TRBV5-4	TRBJ1-5	NA
TGCAGCGTTGATAGCGGGAGAAACTACGAGCAGTACTTC	CSVDSGRNYEQYF	few	TRBV29-1	TRBJ2-7	TRBD2
TGCAGTGCTAGAGATCGGCAGGGGCGACTAGCGGGCCACTCCTACGAGCAGTACTTC	CSARDRQGRLAGHSYEQYF	few	TRBV20-1	TRBJ2-7	TRBD2
TGTGCCAGCAGCCCAGCAAGCGGGAGGGTCCCCAATGAGCAGTTCTTC	CASSPASGRVPNEQFF	many	TRBV7-2	TRBJ2-1	TRBD2
TGTGCCAGCAGCTTAGGCACTAGTCCCTCCTACGAGCAGTACTTC	CASSLGTSPSYEQYF	few	TRBV7-2	TRBJ2-7	NA
TGTGCCAGCAGTTCAGGACAGGGCGGTGGCTACACCTTC	CASSSGQGGGYTF	NA	TRBV11-2	TRBJ1-2	TRBD1
TGTGCCAGCAGCGGCAAGGGAAACACCATATATTTT	CASSGKGNTIYF	once	TRBV6-5	TRBJ1-3	NA
TGTGCCAGCGGCGCGCTAGCGGCCGGGGAGCTGTTTTTT	CASGALAAGELFF	many	TRBV2	TRBJ2-2	TRBD2
TGCAGTGAAGAGGTGGACGGGACCCAGTACTTC	CSEEVDGTQYF	NA	TRBV20-1	TRBJ2-5	NA
TGCAGCGTTTACGGGGAAACAGATACGCAGTATTTT	CSVYGETDTQYF	few	TRBV29-1	TRBJ2-3	NA
TGTGCCAGTAACGAGAATAGCAATCAGCCCCAGCATTTT	CASNENSNQPQHF	few	TRBV19	TRBJ1-5	NA
TGTGCCAGCAGCTTGTGGGGGTACAATGAGCAGTTCTTC	CASSLWGYNEQFF	many	TRBV11-2	TRBJ2-1	NA
TGTGCCAGCATCGACGGGACCTCCTACGAGCAGTACTTC	CASIDGTSYEQYF	few	TRBV28	TRBJ2-7	NA
TGCGCCAGCAGCCAAGATCGGGGGAGCGGCTCAGATACGCAGTATTTT	CASSQDRGSGSDTQYF	many	TRBV4-1	TRBJ2-3	NA
TGCAGTGCTAGAGATGTTAGCGGGAGCTACGAGCAGTACTTC	CSARDVSGSYEQYF	few	TRBV20-1	TRBJ2-7	TRBD2
TGTGCCAGCAGTGGTCCCGACTACGAGCAGTACTTC	CASSGPDYEQYF	NA	TRBV11-3	TRBJ2-7	NA
TGTGCCAGCAGCCAACTTACTAGCGCTCGCACAGATACGCAGTATTTT	CASSQLTSARTDTQYF	many	TRBV14	TRBJ2-3	TRBD2
TGCGCCAGCAGCCACCGACCCTCTCAGGACACTGAAGCTTTCTTT	CASSHRPSQDTEAFF	few	TRBV4-1	TRBJ1-1	NA
TGTGCCAGCATCTCGGACGGGGGGGAGACCCAGTACTTC	CASISDGGETQYF	few	TRBV6-5	TRBJ2-5	TRBD2
TGTGCCAGCAGCCGGGCGGTAAACTCCTACGAGCAGTACTTC	CASSRAVNSYEQYF	many	TRBV13	TRBJ2-7	NA
TGCAGTGCTAGTCACGATGAGCAGTTCTTC	CSASHDEQFF	NA	TRBV20-1	TRBJ2-1	NA
TGCAGTGCTATCCGGACCCTAGCGGGAGGTTACAATGAGCAGTTCTTC	CSAIRTLAGGYNEQFF	few	TRBV20-1	TRBJ2-1	TRBD2
TGTGCCAGCAGCGCTGGAACTAGCGGCCAGAACACCGGGGAGCTGTTTTTT	CASSAGTSGQNTGELFF	NA	TRBV3-1	TRBJ2-2	TRBD2
TGCGCCAGCAGCCAAGATCCGGGGGGCCTGACCCAGTACTTC	CASSQDPGGLTQYF	NA	TRBV4-1	TRBJ2-5	NA
TGCGCCAGCAGCTTTGGGCCAGGGAACACTGAAGCTTTCTTT	CASSFGPGNTEAFF	many	TRBV5-1	TRBJ1-1	NA
TGTGCCAGCTGCCAGATTACCGGGACAGGGGGAAAAGCTTTCTTT	CASCQITGTGGKAFF	NA	TRBV6-2/TRBV6-3	TRBJ1-1	TRBD1
TGTGCCAGCAGTGAAGCGCTTCGGGGGGGGACAGATACGCAGTATTTT	CASSEALRGGTDTQYF	NA	TRBV6-1	TRBJ2-3	TRBD2
TGCGCCAGCGCGATAGCGGGACCTTACAATGAGCAGTTCTTC	CASAIAGPYNEQFF	NA	TRBV4-1	TRBJ2-1	TRBD2
TGTGCCAGCAGCCAAAATCTGAACACTGAAGCTTTCTTT	CASSQNLNTEAFF	NA	TRBV3-1	TRBJ1-1	NA
TGCAGTGCCACGACAGGGCTCTCCTACGAGCAGTACTTC	CSATTGLSYEQYF	many	TRBV20-1	TRBJ2-7	TRBD1
TGTGCCAGCAGCGTCAGGGAGGTAGATGGCTACACCTTC	CASSVREVDGYTF	NA	TRBV9	TRBJ1-2	NA
TGTGCCAGCAGTGGGGGGGGTAGTTTCAATCAGCCCCAGCATTTT	CASSGGGSFNQPQHF	NA	TRBV6-2/TRBV6-3	TRBJ1-5	NA
TGCAGTGCACACATCGCCGGGACTAGGAGTGGAGATACGCAGTATTTT	CSAHIAGTRSGDTQYF	many	TRBV20-1	TRBJ2-3	TRBD2
TGTGCCAGCAGCCCGAGCGAAACTAGCACAGATACGCAGTATTTT	CASSPSETSTDTQYF	few	TRBV7-8	TRBJ2-3	NA
TGTGCCAGCAGTTCAGGACAGGGGGCTTACACTGAAGCTTTCTTT	CASSSGQGAYTEAFF	few	TRBV12-3/TRBV12-4	TRBJ1-1	TRBD1
TGCAGTGCTAGAGATAGAAGAACTAGCGGGGACACCGGGGAGCTGTTTTTT	CSARDRRTSGDTGELFF	NA	TRBV20-1	TRBJ2-2	TRBD2
TGCAGCGCCGTGACGGCTTTCGGGTCCTACAATGAGCAGTTCTTC	CSAVTAFGSYNEQFF	many	TRBV29-1	TRBJ2-1	NA
TGTGCCAGCAGCTTAGTGGCAGGGGGAGGATTCGGCTATGGCTACACCTTC	CASSLVAGGGFGYGYTF	NA	TRBV7-2	TRBJ1-2	TRBD1
TGCAGTGCTACCAGGGGGACTAGCGGAAGCCTCACAGATACGCAGTATTTT	CSATRGTSGSLTDTQYF	NA	TRBV20-1	TRBJ2-3	TRBD2
TGTGCCAGCAGTCCACCCGGCAGGCTCGGCTATGGCTACACCTTC	CASSPPGRLGYGYTF	few	TRBV28	TRBJ1-2	NA
TGCAGCCTCCTAGAGATAGGACTAGCGGTGCTCTCTGGGGCCAACGTCCTGACTTTC	CSLLEIGLAVLSGANVLTF	few	TRBV20-1	TRBJ2-6	TRBD2
TGTGCCAGCAGCCAAGACACTAGCGGGAGTGCTGGAGATACGCAGTATTTT	CASSQDTSGSAGDTQYF	few	TRBV4-2	TRBJ2-3	TRBD2